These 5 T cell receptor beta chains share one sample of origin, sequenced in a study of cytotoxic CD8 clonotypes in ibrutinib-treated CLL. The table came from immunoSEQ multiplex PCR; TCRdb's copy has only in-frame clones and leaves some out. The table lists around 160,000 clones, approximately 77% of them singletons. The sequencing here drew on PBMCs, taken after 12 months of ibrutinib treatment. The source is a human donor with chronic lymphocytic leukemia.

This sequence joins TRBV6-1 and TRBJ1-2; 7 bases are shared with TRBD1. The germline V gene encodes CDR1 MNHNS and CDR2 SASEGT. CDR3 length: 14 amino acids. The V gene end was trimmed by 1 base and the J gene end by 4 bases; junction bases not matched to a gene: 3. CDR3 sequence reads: CASSEGDRVYGYTF. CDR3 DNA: TGTGCCAGCAGTGAAGGCGACAGGGTCTATGGCTACACCTTC.

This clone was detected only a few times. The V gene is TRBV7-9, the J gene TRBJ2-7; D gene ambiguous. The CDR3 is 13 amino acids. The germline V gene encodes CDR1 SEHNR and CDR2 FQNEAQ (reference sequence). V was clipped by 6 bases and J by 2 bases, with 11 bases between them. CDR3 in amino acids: CASRLDTAYEQYF. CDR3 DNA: TGTGCCAGCAGGCTGGATACCGCCTACGAGCAGTACTTC.

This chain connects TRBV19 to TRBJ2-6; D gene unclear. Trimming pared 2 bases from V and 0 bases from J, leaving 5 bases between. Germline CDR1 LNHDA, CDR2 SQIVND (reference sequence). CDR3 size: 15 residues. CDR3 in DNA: TGTGCCAGTAGTATATCCGTCTCTGGGGCCAACGTCCTGACTTTC. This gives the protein CASSISVSGANVLTF. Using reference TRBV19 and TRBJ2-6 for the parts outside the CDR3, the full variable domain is DGGITQSPKYLFRKEGQNVTLSCEQNLNHDAMYWYRQDPGQGLRLIYYSQIVNDFQKGDIAEGYSVSREKKESFPLTVTSAQKNPTAFYLCASSISVSGANVLTFGAGSRLTVL.

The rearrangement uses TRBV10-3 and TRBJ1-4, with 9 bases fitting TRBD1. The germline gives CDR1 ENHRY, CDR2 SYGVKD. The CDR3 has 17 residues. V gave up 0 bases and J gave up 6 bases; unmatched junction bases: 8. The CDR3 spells CAISESPYRGPYEKLFF. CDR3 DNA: TGTGCCATCAGTGAGTCGCCTTACAGGGGGCCGTATGAAAAACTGTTTTTT.

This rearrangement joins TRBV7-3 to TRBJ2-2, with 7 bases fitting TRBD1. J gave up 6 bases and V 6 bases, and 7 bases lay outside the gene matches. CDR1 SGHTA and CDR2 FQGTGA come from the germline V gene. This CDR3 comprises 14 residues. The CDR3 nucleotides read TGTGCCAGCAGTTGGGACAGAGCCCCCGGGGAGCTGTTTTTT. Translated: CASSWDRAPGELFF.